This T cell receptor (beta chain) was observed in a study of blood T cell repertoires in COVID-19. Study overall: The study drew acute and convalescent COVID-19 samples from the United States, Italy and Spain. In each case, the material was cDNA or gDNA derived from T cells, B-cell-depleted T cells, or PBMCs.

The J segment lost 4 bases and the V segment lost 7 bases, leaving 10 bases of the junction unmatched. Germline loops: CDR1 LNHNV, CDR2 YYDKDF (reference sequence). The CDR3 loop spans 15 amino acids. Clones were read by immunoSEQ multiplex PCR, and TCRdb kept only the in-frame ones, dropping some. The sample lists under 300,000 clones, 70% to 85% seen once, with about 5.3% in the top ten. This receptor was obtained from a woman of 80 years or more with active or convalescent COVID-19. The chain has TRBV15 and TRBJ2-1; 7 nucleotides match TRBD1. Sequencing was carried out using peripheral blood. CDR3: CATTNDRDLYNEQFF. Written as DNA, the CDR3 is TGTGCCACCACTAATGACAGGGACCTATACAATGAGCAGTTCTTC.